This entry concerns a single T cell receptor beta chain. This specimen comes from a study of blood T cell repertoires in COVID-19. In the study overall: COVID-19 samples, acute and convalescent, were from the United States, Italy and Spain. PBMCs, B-cell-depleted T cells, or T cells provided the cDNA or gDNA that made up the material.

The V end lost 10 bases, the J end lost 8 bases, and 15 bases lay between the germline ends. The CDR3 sequence is 12 residues long. Germline V gene data show CDR1 as MNHEY and CDR2 as SMNVEV (reference sequence). Original processing methods: Estimation of nucleated cell counts relied on the amplification of reference gene primers. Sequencing used immunoSEQ multiplex PCR; TCRdb keeps in-frame clones, though not all of them. Clone size and the V and J calls come from that table; the DNA yielded D and trimming. The table has 150,000 to 200,000 clones, 84% seen once. The sequenced material came from PBMCs or T cells enriched from blood (not recorded which). The receptor comes from a woman aged 50 to 60 who had recovered from COVID-19. The chain employs TRBV27 and TRBJ2-1; D may be TRBD1 (6 bases). The CDR3 nucleotides are TGTGCCACCTTTGACAGGTACCATGAGCAGTTCTTC. It encodes CATFDRYHEQFF.